A single sample gave rise to the 17 T cell receptor beta chains below, sequenced in a study of blood T cell repertoires in COVID-19. Data came from immunoSEQ multiplex PCR; TCRdb stores just in-frame clones and leaves some out. In the table there are 100,000 to 150,000 clones, 75% to 90% of which are singletons. The source material was PBMCs or T cells enriched from blood (not recorded which). The source is a woman in her fifties or sixties who had recovered from COVID-19.

This clone was recorded once. The chain joins TRBV19 to TRBJ2-1; D may be TRBD1 (5 bases). The germline gives CDR1 LNHDA, CDR2 SQIVND (reference sequence). The CDR3 consists of 15 residues. V lost 3 bases and J lost 6, with 15 bases in between. The CDR3 coding sequence is TGTGCCAGTAGTATTGGGCAGGGCGGAGTCAATGAGCAGTTCTTC. Residues: CASSIGQGGVNEQFF.

The CDR3 spells CASSPGQGTTDTQYF. Here the CDR3 DNA reads TGTGCCAGCAGCCCGGGACAGGGGACAACAGATACGCAGTATTTT. The chain couples TRBV3-1 (or the pseudogene TRBV3-2) to TRBJ2-3, with 10 bases lining up with TRBD1. CDR1 and CDR2 from the germline V gene are LGHDT and YNNKEL (reference sequence). The CDR3 consists of 15 residues. J was trimmed by 3 bases and V by 4 bases; bases with no gene match: 4.

This clone was counted once. The V gene is TRBV7-8, the J gene TRBJ1-6; D not certain. V lost 5 bases and J lost 6, with 11 bases in between. CDR1 and CDR2 (germline): SGHVS, FQNEAQ. This CDR3 contains 14 residues. The CDR3 sequence: CASSPGLANSPLHF. The CDR3 region has the DNA TGTGCCAGCAGCCCCGGGCTAGCTAATTCACCCCTCCACTTT.

J is TRBJ1-1 and V is TRBV7-8; D is uncertain. The CDR3 loop spans 13 amino acids. CDR1 and CDR2 from the germline V gene are SGHVS and FQNEAQ. Trimming shortened V by 2 bases and J by 3 bases, and 7 bases separated the two germline ends. In nucleotides, the CDR3 is TGTGCCAGCAGCTTATCAGAGGACACTGAAGCTTTCTTT. Translated, it gives CASSLSEDTEAFF.

The rearrangement links TRBV7-6 to TRBJ2-7, with a weak D call TRBD2 (7 bases). Trimming left V 4 bases short and J 5 bases short, with 21 bases between. Germline V gene data show CDR1 as SGHVS and CDR2 as FNYEAQ. The length of the CDR3 is 16 residues. CDR3 loop: CASSSGRGGGVHEQYF. The DNA for the CDR3 is TGTGCCAGCAGCTCCGGACGAGGGGGAGGGGTTCACGAGCAGTACTTC.

The V call is TRBV3-1 (or the pseudogene TRBV3-2), the J call TRBJ2-3, with 7 bases that match TRBD2. The CDR3 is 16 residues long. The J segment lost 0 bases and the V segment lost 0 bases, leaving 3 bases of the junction unmatched. From germline, CDR1 is LGHDT and CDR2 YNNKEL (reference sequence). Here the CDR3 DNA reads TGTGCCAGCAGCCAAGACCGGCGGGGGAGCACAGATACGCAGTATTTT. Its protein is CASSQDRRGSTDTQYF.

The chain is built from TRBV30 and TRBJ1-1; a weak D match, TRBD1 (5 bases). This CDR3 comprises 14 residues. V was trimmed by 3 bases and J by 2 bases, leaving 13 bases between them. Germline CDR1 and CDR2: GTSNPN and SVGIG (reference sequence). Here the CDR3 DNA reads TGTGCCTGGAGCAGAGACAGTTCAAACACTGAAGCTTTCTTT. Its translation is CAWSRDSSNTEAFF.

About this clone itself: The sample contains more than one DNA sequence encoding this CDR3. J is TRBJ2-3 and V is TRBV7-2, with D tentatively TRBD1 (6 bases). The germline gives CDR1 SGHTA, CDR2 FQGNSA. The CDR3 sequence is 14 residues long. The V gene lost 0 bases and the J gene lost 5 bases, with 9 bases spanning the gap. In DNA, the CDR3 is TGTGCCAGCAGCTTAGCTGGGGGCGGAGATACGCAGTATTTT. Translating it yields CASSLAGGGDTQYF. The full variable domain, completed using reference TRBV7-2 and TRBJ2-3, is GAGVSQSPSNKVTEKGKDVELRCDPISGHTALYWYRQSLGQGLEFLIYFQGNSAPDKSGLPSDRFSAERTGGSVSTLTIQRTQQEDSAVYLCASSLAGGGDTQYFGPGTRLTVL.

The chain is built from TRBV9 and TRBJ1-4, with D possibly being TRBD1 (6 bases). The V gene lost 0 bases and the J gene lost 7 bases, with 13 bases spanning the gap. The CDR3 sequence is 15 residues long. The germline CDR1 and CDR2 sequences are SGDLS and YYNGEE. DNA for the CDR3: TGTGCCAGCAGCGTAGGGGCAGGGGCCGGTGAAAAACTGTTTTTT. This encodes CASSVGAGAGEKLFF.

The chain employs TRBV6-5 and TRBJ2-5; 8 bases match TRBD1. Germline lookup yields CDR1 MNHEY and CDR2 SVGAGI. V dropped 7 bases and J dropped 1; count of bases not matched to a gene: 5. The CDR3 contains 14 residues. The CDR3 region has the DNA TGTGCCAGCATGGCAGGGGGCTCCCAAGAGACCCAGTACTTC. This sequence encodes CASMAGGSQETQYF.

V gene TRBV18 combines with J gene TRBJ1-6; D remains ambiguous. The CDR3 spans 16 residues. The germline V and J ends were trimmed by 4 bases and 7 bases, with 17 bases remaining between them. The germline gives CDR1 KGHSH, CDR2 LQKENI. CDR3 sequence reads: CASSLEPQRTNSPLHF. The CDR3 DNA follows: TGTGCCAGCTCACTGGAACCGCAGCGAACCAATTCACCCCTCCACTTT.

The chain recombines TRBV3-1 (or the pseudogene TRBV3-2) with TRBJ2-7; D not resolved. The CDR3 has 14 amino acids. Trimming took off 1 base at V and 5 bases at J, with 12 bases between the two ends. Germline assignment: CDR1 LGHDT and CDR2 YNNKEL (reference sequence). The CDR3 here is CASSQGLGLDEQYF. The DNA for the CDR3 is TGTGCCAGCAGCCAAGGTCTCGGGTTGGACGAGCAGTACTTC.

The CDR3, as DNA: TGTGCCAGCAGCTTAACTAGGGAGGGGGAGCAGTACTTC. Translating gives CASSLTREGEQYF. The genes are TRBV7-3 and TRBJ2-7, with 7 bases lining up with TRBD2. Germline assignment: CDR1 SGHTA and CDR2 FQGTGA. The ends lost 0 bases at V and 7 bases at J; junction bases unmatched: 3. The CDR3 covers 13 residues.

The rearrangement uses TRBV2 and TRBJ2-5, with a tentative D call TRBD1 (7 bases). This CDR3 comprises 18 residues. The germline V gene encodes CDR1 SNHLY and CDR2 FYNNEI. The V and J ends lost 5 bases and 4 bases respectively, with 26 bases between them. CDR3 amino acids: CASSPGKGGTAQGETQYF. The CDR3 bases are TGTGCCAGCAGTCCTGGAAAAGGCGGGACAGCCCAGGGAGAGACCCAGTACTTC.

A few counts support this clone. The chain recombines TRBV7-2 with TRBJ2-7; the match to TRBD2 covers 10 bases. V lost 6 bases and J lost 4; bases outside the gene matches: 9. Per the germline V gene, CDR1 is SGHTA and CDR2 is FQGNSA. The CDR3 contains 15 residues. The CDR3 reads CASSSSGGAIYEQYF. For the CDR3, the DNA is TGTGCCAGCAGTTCCAGCGGGGGGGCAATTTACGAGCAGTACTTC.

CDR3 amino acids: CASSDWRDGGAGELFF. CDR3 DNA sequence: TGTGCCAGCAGTGACTGGAGGGACGGCGGGGCCGGGGAGCTGTTTTTT. The J gene is TRBJ2-2, the V gene TRBV6-4; perhaps TRBD2 as D (6 bases). Trimming left V 1 base short and J 6 bases short, with 15 bases between. Germline V gene data show CDR1 as MRHNA and CDR2 as SNTAGT. This CDR3 is 16 amino acids long.

The rearrangement joins TRBV3-1 (or the pseudogene TRBV3-2) to TRBJ2-1, with TRBD2 matching over 9 bases. V lost 7 bases to trimming and J lost 5 bases; unmatched junction nucleotides: 3. CDR3 length equals 13 residues. The germline V gene encodes CDR1 LGHDT and CDR2 YNNKEL (reference sequence). In DNA form, the CDR3 reads TGTGCCAGCACCCTAGCGGGGAACAATGAGCAGTTCTTC. It specifies CASTLAGNNEQFF.